This T cell receptor beta chain stems from a study of Ad26.COV2.S vaccination and SARS-CoV-2 variants. At the level of the study: The study gave Ad26.COV2.S intramuscularly, once or twice 56 days apart.

This clone was observed once. The treatment was: about 20 received Ad26.COV2.S at low or high dose, single or two shots; about 5 received placebo; per-sample allocation not given. Samples came from day 63 after the first vaccine or placebo injection. This table comes from immunoSEQ multiplex PCR, and its TCRdb copy is limited to in-frame clones, with some not included. Among about 480,000 clones listed, roughly nine tenths were seen once. This CDR3 is 15 amino acids long. Trimming removed 5 bases from V and 4 bases from J; junction bases left unmatched: 8. From germline, CDR1 is SGHTA and CDR2 FQGNSA.

The sequence came from a person aged 18-65 years who received the Ad26.COV2.S COVID-19 vaccine or a placebo. This sequence joins TRBV7-2 and TRBJ2-7, with 10 bases identical to TRBD2. Source: peripheral blood, taken in a trial of Ad26.COV2.S vaccine versus placebo. DNA of the CDR3: TGTGCCAGCAGCGGGCTAGCGGGAGTTAGGTACGAGCAGTACTTC. Protein: CASSGLAGVRYEQYF.